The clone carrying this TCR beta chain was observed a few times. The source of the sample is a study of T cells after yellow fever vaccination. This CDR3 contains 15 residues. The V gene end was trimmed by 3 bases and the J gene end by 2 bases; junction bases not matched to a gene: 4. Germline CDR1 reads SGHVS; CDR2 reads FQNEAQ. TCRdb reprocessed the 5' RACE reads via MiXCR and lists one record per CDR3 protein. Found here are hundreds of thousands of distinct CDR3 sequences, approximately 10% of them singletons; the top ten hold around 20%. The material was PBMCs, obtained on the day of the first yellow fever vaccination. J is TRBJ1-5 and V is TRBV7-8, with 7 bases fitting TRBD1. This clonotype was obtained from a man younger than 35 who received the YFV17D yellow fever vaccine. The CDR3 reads CASSFTGVGNQPQHF. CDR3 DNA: TGTGCCAGCAGCTTTACAGGGGTCGGCAATCAGCCCCAGCATTTT.